This T cell receptor (beta chain) was profiled in a study of T cell changes during pregnancy in multiple sclerosis (dated by TCRdb to between 2018 and 2021). For the study in its entirety: The study looked at changes in the T cell repertoire across pregnancy in women with multiple sclerosis.

Reading from cysteine to phenylalanine, the CDR3 counts 12 amino acids. Only the CDR3 part of the read is kept: 36 bases, read in frame from the first base. V is shortened by 8 bases, J by 4 bases, and the region joining them spans 11 bases. Per the germline V gene, SGHTA is the CDR1 and FQGNSA is the CDR2. Library prep was done by the immunoSEQ multiplex PCR assay. TCRdb provides this immuneACCESS table in a form limited to in-frame rearrangements. Some clones are lacking; in checked studies, under half of them reflect an unresolved V gene, and why the rest are absent is not known. This sample has about 100,000 clones in its table, and approximately 90% of those were observed once. Less than 2.5% of the sample is taken by the ten largest. Details on this clone: Its antigen target is currently unknown. The sample holds no much larger clone one base away, and base qualities are not on file.

This receptor chain uses TRBV7-2 and TRBJ1-2; the D gene cannot be named for sure. The specimen comprised peripheral blood, sampled after pregnancy. This clonotype was sampled from a female donor with multiple sclerosis, enrolled in a pregnancy study. The CDR3 sequence is CASLGLLYGYTF. The DNA reads TGTGCCAGCCTTGGACTTCTCTATGGCTACACCTTC.